The next 23 T cell receptor beta chains were all read from a single sample in a study of cytomegalovirus exposure and HLA in healthy donors. PCR amplification relied on 60 Vbeta primers (plus 13 Jbeta primers). Assay used: immunoSEQ multiplex PCR; TCRdb lists only in-frame clones, some missing. The sample has 60,000 to 80,000 clones. Sequencing was carried out using PBMCs. The receptors derive from a middle-aged man in good health and CMV-seronegative.

Frequency places this clone as medium-sized. The V gene is TRBV2, the J gene TRBJ2-1; 9 nucleotides agree with TRBD2. The CDR3 runs to 16 residues. J was trimmed by 7 bases and V by 3 bases; bases with no gene match: 10. Per germline, CDR1 SNHLY and CDR2 FYNNEI. As DNA, the CDR3 is TGTGCCAGCAGTGATTTGCGGGGGGGCCTTAGGAATGAGCAGTTCTTC. It is translated as CASSDLRGGLRNEQFF.

This chain uses TRBV21-1 with TRBJ2-1; the D call TRBD1 from the table was never checked on the DNA. TRBV21-1 is an annotated pseudogene. CDR3 length: 21 residues. The CDR3 is CASSKVFRGQALIGSYNEQFF. The CDR3 nucleotides read TGTGCCAGCAGCAAAGTTTTTAGGGGACAGGCCTTAATAGGCTCCTACAATGAGCAGTTCTTC.

The chain couples TRBV18 to TRBJ2-1; 10 positions match TRBD1. The length of the CDR3 is 19 residues. CDR1 is KGHSH and CDR2 is LQKENI in the germline V gene. Unmatched junction bases numbered 9, after V lost 1 base and J lost 0 bases. Here the CDR3 DNA reads TGTGCCAGCTCACCACTGGGACAGGGGTTGGAAAGCTCCTACAATGAGCAGTTCTTC. It translates to CASSPLGQGLESSYNEQFF.

J is TRBJ1-4 and V is TRBV11-2; 7 bases align to TRBD1. CDR1 SGHAT and CDR2 FQNNGV come from the germline V gene. The trim removed 5 bases at V and 7 bases at J, leaving 7 bases unmatched. This CDR3 comprises 14 residues. The CDR3 loop reads CASSPDRVGEKLFF. The CDR3 DNA is TGTGCCAGCAGCCCCGACAGGGTTGGTGAAAAACTGTTTTTT.

The CDR3 DNA follows: TGTGCCCAAGCGGAAGAATATGGCTACACCTTC. Protein: CAQAEEYGYTF. The V gene is TRBV7-9, the J gene TRBJ1-2; the D is unclear. CDR3 size: 11 residues. Between the trimmed V and J ends, which lost 11 bases and 5 bases, there was a span of 12 bases. Per germline, CDR1 SEHNR and CDR2 FQNEAQ (reference sequence).

The rearrangement joins TRBV28 to TRBJ1-5; D is unresolved. Germline V gene data show CDR1 as MDHEN and CDR2 as SYDVKM. V lost 5 bases and J lost 1, with 9 bases in between. The CDR3 sequence is 14 residues long. The CDR3 here is CASSTHLSNQPQHF. The DNA of the CDR3 is TGTGCCAGCAGTACACACCTGAGCAATCAGCCCCAGCATTTT.

This sequence joins TRBV5-4 and TRBJ2-4; D is undetermined. Looked up from germline, CDR1 is SGHNT and CDR2 is YYREEE (reference sequence). V was shortened by 4 bases and J by 0 bases, with 14 bases between the two germline ends. The CDR3 has 16 amino acids. This CDR3 is CASSPDMSGAKNIQYF. The CDR3 coding sequence is TGTGCCAGCAGCCCTGACATGTCCGGAGCCAAAAACATTCAGTACTTC.

This chain's CDR3 is CASSSYQGSEEDTQYF. CDR3 DNA sequence: TGTGCCAGCAGCTCCTATCAGGGGAGCGAGGAAGATACGCAGTATTTT. J is TRBJ2-3 and V is TRBV7-9; maybe TRBD1 (6 bases). Deletions cut 4 bases from V and 5 bases from J, with 19 bases between. There are 16 residues in the CDR3. In germline, CDR1 is SEHNR, CDR2 FQNEAQ (reference sequence).

The CDR3 protein is CASSLQSGYTDTQYF. In nucleotides, the CDR3 is TGTGCCAGCAGTTTACAGTCAGGGTACACAGATACGCAGTATTTT. This chain joins TRBV28 and TRBJ2-3, with D possibly being TRBD1 (5 bases). The CDR3 covers 15 residues. In germline, CDR1 is MDHEN, CDR2 SYDVKM. Trimming took 2 bases from V and 2 from J, leaving 11 bases between them.

A remark on this clone: The same CDR3 can be traced to other DNA sequences in this sample. The chain is built from TRBV29-1 and TRBJ2-3; 7 bases are shared with TRBD2. The CDR3 runs to 13 residues. V lost 4 bases to trimming and J lost 2 bases; unmatched junction nucleotides: 3. CDR1 is SQVTM, CDR2 ANQGSEA, per germline. The CDR3 reads CSVASGFTDTQYF. The CDR3 DNA follows: TGCAGCGTTGCTAGCGGTTTCACAGATACGCAGTATTTT.

The V and J genes are TRBV5-3 and TRBJ2-7, with TRBD1 identical over 9 bases. TRBV5-3 is flagged as an ORF with uncertain function. The CDR3 sequence is 16 residues long. V shed 0 bases, J shed 4 bases, and the junction held 8 bases outside the gene matches. The CDR3 nucleotides read TGTGCCAGAAGCTTGGCGAGCCGGGACAGGGTTTACGAGCAGTACTTC. This encodes CARSLASRDRVYEQYF.

The chain recombines TRBV9 with TRBJ2-3, with D possibly TRBD2 on 5 matching bases. Germline CDR1 and CDR2: SGDLS and YYNGEE. This CDR3 has 16 amino acids. Trimming pared 4 bases from V and 0 bases from J, leaving 15 bases between. The CDR3 nucleotides are TGTGCCAGCAGCCCCCGGGGTAGGGTGAGCACAGATACGCAGTATTTT. It yields the protein CASSPRGRVSTDTQYF.

CDR3 coding DNA: TGTGCCAGCAGCCGCGGATTGAGGGGCAATCAGCCCCAGCATTTT. Protein sequence: CASSRGLRGNQPQHF. The J gene is TRBJ1-5, the V gene TRBV6-5; D not resolved. Germline CDR1 MNHEY, CDR2 SVGAGI. V was cut by 6 bases and J by 2 bases, with 14 bases left in between. The CDR3 runs 15 residues.

The V gene is TRBV19, the J gene TRBJ1-6; 9 bases are a match to TRBD1. The CDR3 covers 15 residues. CDR1 and CDR2 (germline): LNHDA, SQIVND (reference sequence). The V segment lost 6 bases and the J segment 10 bases; nucleotides outside the gene matches: 10. As DNA, the CDR3 is TGTGCCAGTAGCAGCCTGGGACAGGGAGGCTCACCCCTCCACTTT. Amino acids: CASSSLGQGGSPLHF.

V and J are TRBV11-2 and TRBJ2-2; 7 bases agree with TRBD2. CDR1 SGHAT and CDR2 FQNNGV come from the germline V gene. The CDR3 consists of 18 residues. V dropped 5 bases and J dropped 9; count of bases not matched to a gene: 21. The CDR3 loop is CASSVRSSERELSWELFF. CDR3 sequence (DNA): TGTGCCAGCAGCGTGAGGTCCTCGGAGCGGGAACTGAGCTGGGAGCTGTTTTTT. Looking up the rest from reference TRBV11-2 and TRBJ2-2 gives the full variable domain: EAGVAQSPRYKIIEKRQSVAFWCNPISGHATLYWYQQILGQGPKLLIQFQNNGVVDDSQLPKDRFSAERLKGVDSTLKIQPAKLEDSAVYLCASSVRSSERELSWELFFGEGSRLTVL.

The chain joins TRBV2 to TRBJ1-1, with 9 positions matching TRBD1. Unmatched junction bases numbered 8, after V lost 3 bases and J lost 0 bases. This CDR3 spans 17 amino acids. In germline, CDR1 is SNHLY, CDR2 FYNNEI. The CDR3 reads CASSDTGGADVNTEAFF. DNA for the CDR3: TGTGCCAGCAGTGACACAGGGGGCGCGGATGTGAACACTGAAGCTTTCTTT.

The chain combines TRBV7-2 with TRBJ1-2; 8 nucleotides align to TRBD1. Per germline, CDR1 SGHTA and CDR2 FQGNSA. The CDR3 spans 15 residues. The trim removed 5 bases at V and 2 bases at J, leaving 7 bases unmatched. The CDR3: CASSLQGANNYGYTF. Here the CDR3 DNA reads TGTGCCAGCAGCCTGCAGGGGGCTAACAACTATGGCTACACCTTC.

This rearrangement joins TRBV7-9 to TRBJ2-7; weak D call: TRBD1 (5 bases). CDR3 length equals 14 residues. Per the germline V gene, CDR1 is SEHNR and CDR2 is FQNEAQ (reference sequence). The V end was cut by 2 bases, the J end by 4 bases, with 12 bases between. CDR3 residues: CASSLLQVGYEQYF. CDR3 DNA: TGTGCCAGCAGCTTACTACAGGTCGGATACGAGCAGTACTTC. Full variable domain (remainder filled in from reference TRBV7-9 and TRBJ2-7): DTGVSQNPRHKITKRGQNVTFRCDPISEHNRLYWYRQTLGQGPEFLTYFQNEAQLEKSRLLSDRFSAERPKGSFSTLEIQRTEQGDSAMYLCASSLLQVGYEQYFGPGTRLTVT.

The chain couples TRBV7-2 to TRBJ1-2; D gene unclear. V was clipped by 5 bases and J by 7 bases, with 17 bases between them. In germline, CDR1 is SGHTA, CDR2 FQGNSA. CDR3 length: 14 residues. CDR3 protein: CASSLDREGGGYTF. The DNA for the CDR3 is TGTGCCAGCAGCCTCGACCGGGAGGGTGGTGGCTACACCTTC.

This chain joins TRBV6-1 and TRBJ1-5; D is ambiguous. The germline gives CDR1 MNHNS, CDR2 SASEGT. CDR3 length: 14 residues. V lost 7 bases to trimming and J lost 3 bases, with 13 bases between them. The CDR3 bases are TGTGCCAGCATCGATCAGGTCGCCAATCAGCCCCAGCATTTT. The encoded protein is CASIDQVANQPQHF.

This chain connects TRBV6-6 to TRBJ1-2, with D possibly TRBD1 on 5 matching bases. Germline values: CDR1 MNHNY, CDR2 SVGAGI (reference sequence). With 11 bases removed from V and 0 bases from J, the gap between germline ends came to 10 bases. The CDR3 covers 12 residues. The CDR3 coding sequence is TGTGCCGGGGGGGGTTCTAACTATGGCTACACCTTC. Translation gives CAGGGSNYGYTF.

Concerning this clone: One junction end does not reproduce the germline sequence, and a read error may be involved. V usage is TRBV30 and J usage is TRBJ2-7; TRBD1 agrees at 8 bases. The CDR3 is 15 amino acids. Germline CDR1 GTSNPN, CDR2 SVGIG (reference sequence). The CDR3 DNA reads as TGTGCCTGGAGTGTAGGACAGGGTCCCCCTTACGGGCAGTACTTC. This sequence encodes CAWSVGQGPPYGQYF.

The rearrangement uses TRBV5-1 and TRBJ1-5; tentatively, D is TRBD1 (5 bases). V was clipped by 5 bases and J by 6 bases, with 18 bases between them. The germline V gene encodes CDR1 SGHRS and CDR2 YFSETQ. The CDR3 spans 15 residues. The DNA for the CDR3 is TGCGCCAGCAGTACGGGGGAGCAGTGGGGTCAGCCCCAGCATTTT. It is translated as CASSTGEQWGQPQHF.